One and the same sample provided the 24 T cell receptor beta chains below, sequenced in a study of Graves' ophthalmopathy and Graves' hyperthyroidism. Amplification targeted the TCR beta CDR3 regions, with RNA transcripts as the source material. First-round RT-PCR with HTBI primers preceded a second-round multiplex PCR. Each CDR3 protein is one row after TCRdb ran MiXCR on the multiplex PCR reads. The sample lists about 230,000 distinct CDR3 sequences; less than 55% were seen once. The sample was peripheral blood. These receptors all stem from an adult man with Graves' ophthalmopathy.

A few counts support this clonotype. CDR3 sequence reads: CASSVTGYYGYTF. The CDR3, as DNA: TGTGCCAGCAGTGTGACAGGGTACTATGGCTACACCTTC. The chain couples TRBV6-1 to TRBJ1-2; 7 bases map to TRBD1. The length of the CDR3 is 13 residues. V shed 4 bases, J shed 3 bases, and the junction held 2 bases outside the gene matches. Germline V gene sequence: CDR1 MNHNS, CDR2 SASEGT.

J is TRBJ2-7 and V is TRBV7-8; 9 bases match TRBD1. Germline CDR1 reads SGHVS; CDR2 reads FQNEAQ. V trimming: 5 bases; J trimming: 6 bases; junction bases outside the gene matches: 11. The CDR3 is 15 amino acids. The DNA for the CDR3 is TGTGCCAGCAGCCCCCAGGGGGGACAGGGTGGCGAGCAGTACTTC. It translates to CASSPQGGQGGEQYF.

The chain has TRBV24-1 and TRBJ2-3, with 7 bases matching TRBD2. CDR1 KGHDR and CDR2 SFDVKD come from the germline V gene. The CDR3 runs 17 residues. V was pared by 4 bases and J by 0 bases, with 9 bases of the junction left unmatched. The CDR3 sequence is CATSDPDHSGSTDTQYF. The CDR3 DNA is TGTGCCACCAGTGACCCCGACCATAGCGGGAGCACAGATACGCAGTATTTT.

The chain couples TRBV7-2 to TRBJ2-5; 9 nucleotides match TRBD2. Germline values: CDR1 SGHTA, CDR2 FQGNSA. V lost 8 bases to trimming and J lost 1 base; unmatched junction nucleotides: 5. This CDR3 is 14 amino acids long. CDR3 sequence reads: CASVAGGTQETQYF. The CDR3 coding sequence is TGTGCCAGCGTGGCGGGGGGGACCCAAGAGACCCAGTACTTC.

The V gene is TRBV7-8, the J gene TRBJ2-7; possible D gene TRBD1, 5 bases. Germline-derived CDR1 and CDR2 are SGHVS and FQNEAQ. This CDR3 is 14 amino acids long. V was shortened by 7 bases and J by 6 bases, with 19 bases between the two germline ends. The CDR3 DNA follows: TGTGCCAGCACCTTGGGCAGGGTCGCGCGCGAGCAGTACTTC. It codes for CASTLGRVAREQYF. Using reference TRBV7-8 and TRBJ2-7 for the parts outside the CDR3, the full variable domain is GAGVSQSPRYKVAKRGQDVALRCDPISGHVSLFWYQQALGQGPEFLTYFQNEAQLDKSGLPSDRFFAERPEGSVSTLKIQRTQQEDSAVYLCASTLGRVAREQYFGPGTRLTVT.

The chain couples TRBV19 to TRBJ2-7; 10 bases line up with TRBD1. The J segment lost 1 base and the V segment lost 9 bases, leaving 9 bases of the junction unmatched. Per germline, CDR1 LNHDA and CDR2 SQIVND (reference sequence). The CDR3 totals 15 residues. In DNA form, the CDR3 reads TGTGCCAGCAGCGCCGGGACAGGGGTTTCCTACGAGCAGTACTTC. The encoded protein is CASSAGTGVSYEQYF.

J is TRBJ1-1 and V is TRBV6-6; D is undetermined. There are 13 residues in the CDR3. Germline V gene data show CDR1 as MNHNY and CDR2 as SVGAGI (reference sequence). Trimming cost V 5 bases and J 8 bases, with 15 bases left between them. The CDR3 here is CASSERAGGEAFF. The DNA of the CDR3 is TGTGCCAGCAGTGAAAGGGCCGGTGGGGAAGCTTTCTTT.

CDR3 loop: CASSLDLDGTNEKLFF. The CDR3 bases are TGTGCCAGCAGCTTAGACTTGGATGGTACTAATGAAAAACTGTTTTTT. The chain links TRBV7-2 to TRBJ1-4; no firm D call. The germline V gene has CDR1 SGHTA and CDR2 FQGNSA. The CDR3 runs 16 residues. V was shortened by 1 base and J by 2 bases, with 11 bases between the two germline ends.

A few counts support this clonotype. The V call is TRBV7-9, the J call TRBJ2-7; D may correspond to TRBD1 or TRBD2 (5 bases each). Germline V gene data show CDR1 as SEHNR and CDR2 as FQNEAQ (reference sequence). The CDR3 loop spans 15 amino acids. Trimming cost V 5 bases and J 2 bases, with 16 bases left between them. In DNA, the CDR3 is TGTGCCAGCAGCCCAGGGCCTTGGGACGCCTACGAGCAGTACTTC. Translation: CASSPGPWDAYEQYF.

The V gene is TRBV5-1, the J gene TRBJ2-7, with D perhaps TRBD1 (5 bases). The V gene's germline CDR1 is SGHRS and CDR2 YFSETQ. CDR3 length equals 16 residues. V lost 0 bases to trimming and J lost 7 bases, with 20 bases between them. The CDR3 spells CASSLEGGRAMEEQYF. In DNA, the CDR3 is TGCGCCAGCAGCTTGGAGGGTGGCAGGGCCATGGAGGAGCAGTACTTC.

The V call is TRBV12-3 or TRBV12-4, the J call TRBJ2-5; D remains unclear. V was trimmed by 5 bases and J by 1 base, leaving 11 bases between them. This CDR3 contains 14 residues. In DNA, the CDR3 is TGTGCCAGCAGTCCCCCGGGCTTCCAAGAGACCCAGTACTTC. It encodes CASSPPGFQETQYF.

This chain connects TRBV7-9 to TRBJ2-7; D uncertain. V gave up 2 bases and J gave up 1 base, with 9 bases separating them. The CDR3 runs to 14 residues. The V gene's germline CDR1 is SEHNR and CDR2 FQNEAQ (reference sequence). Written as DNA, the CDR3 is TGTGCCAGCAGCTTACGGCAGGAATCCTACGAGCAGTACTTC. Protein product: CASSLRQESYEQYF.

This clonotype was counted between two and nine times. The chain is built from TRBV7-2 and TRBJ1-5; possibly TRBD1 for D (5 bases). The germline CDR1 and CDR2 sequences are SGHTA and FQGNSA. Trimming pared 0 bases from V and 4 bases from J, leaving 7 bases between. The CDR3 is made up of 14 amino acids. CDR3 in amino acids: CASSLAQGNQPQHF. The CDR3 DNA is TGTGCCAGCAGCTTAGCGCAGGGAAATCAGCCCCAGCATTTT.

Here the CDR3 reads CASSLSGPSGRAKEQYF. The CDR3 nucleotides are TGTGCCAGCAGCTTAAGCGGGCCCAGCGGGAGGGCGAAGGAGCAGTACTTC. The V call is TRBV7-2, the J call TRBJ2-7; 10 bases are a match to TRBD2. In germline, CDR1 is SGHTA, CDR2 FQGNSA. The CDR3 contains 17 residues. The junction had 14 bases not matched to a gene; V was cut back by 2 bases and J by 7 bases.

The rearrangement joins TRBV5-1 to TRBJ1-1; a weak D match, TRBD1 (5 bases). The ends were cut back, 0 bases at V and 0 bases at J, with 12 bases in the middle. Germline-derived CDR1 and CDR2 are SGHRS and YFSETQ. The CDR3 is 16 amino acids. The CDR3 here is CASSLARANMNTEAFF. CDR3 in DNA: TGCGCCAGCAGCTTGGCCAGGGCTAATATGAACACTGAAGCTTTCTTT.

This clonotype was counted between two and nine times. The chain links TRBV9 to TRBJ2-7; D gene uncertain. The germline V and J ends were trimmed by 4 bases and 5 bases, with 13 bases remaining between them. The CDR3 consists of 13 residues. Germline CDR1 and CDR2: SGDLS and YYNGEE. The CDR3 DNA sequence: TGTGCCAGCAGCCAAGCCGCGGCTAACGAGCAGTACTTC. Its translation: CASSQAAANEQYF. The full variable domain, completed using reference TRBV9 and TRBJ2-7, is DSGVTQTPKHLITATGQRVTLRCSPRSGDLSVYWYQQSLDQGLQFLIQYYNGEERAKGNILERFSAQQFPDLHSELNLSSLELGDSALYFCASSQAAANEQYFGPGTRLTVT.

The sample holds a few counts of this clonotype. The chain carries TRBV12-3 or TRBV12-4 and TRBJ1-1, with 8 bases that match TRBD1. V was clipped by 6 bases and J by 4 bases; unmatched bases: 4. The CDR3 is made up of 13 amino acids. The CDR3 coding sequence is TGTGCCAGCAGGACAGGGGATGGCACTGAAGCTTTCTTT. Translation gives CASRTGDGTEAFF.

V gene TRBV28 combines with J gene TRBJ1-2; D gene uncertain. Germline-derived CDR1 and CDR2 are MDHEN and SYDVKM. CDR3 length: 12 residues. Trimming removed 6 bases from V and 1 base from J, with 6 bases in between. The CDR3 loop is CASRARNYGYTF. CDR3 nucleotide sequence: TGTGCCAGCAGGGCCCGTAACTATGGCTACACCTTC.

A remark on this clonotype: Possible read error: a much larger clone is one base away. The chain carries TRBV24-1 and TRBJ2-6, with D maybe TRBD1 (5 bases). The germline CDR1 and CDR2 sequences are KGHDR and SFDVKD. The V end was cut by 5 bases, the J end by 0 bases, with 13 bases between. The CDR3 spans 17 residues. The CDR3 DNA is TGTGCCACCAGTGGTATTAGCAGGGCCTCTGGGGCCAACGTCCTGACTTTC. Translating it yields CATSGISRASGANVLTF.

J is TRBJ1-1 and V is TRBV11-2; perhaps TRBD1 as D (6 bases). The CDR3 contains 11 residues. Germline V gene data show CDR1 as SGHAT and CDR2 as FQNNGV. V gave up 5 bases and J gave up 9 bases, with 10 bases separating them. The CDR3 region has the DNA TGTGCCAGCAGCCCAGGGACAAAAGCTTTCTTT. It yields the protein CASSPGTKAFF.

The rearrangement uses TRBV12-3 or TRBV12-4 and TRBJ1-5; a possible D gene is TRBD1 (6 bases). The ends were cut back, 3 bases at V and 7 bases at J, with 7 bases in the middle. The CDR3 is 12 residues long. CDR3 in amino acids: CASSLGHQPQHF. Here the CDR3 DNA reads TGTGCCAGCAGTTTGGGACACCAGCCCCAGCATTTT.

As DNA, the CDR3 is TGCGCCAGCAGCCACGCTAGCGGACCGCAAGAGACCCAGTACTTC. It encodes CASSHASGPQETQYF. The chain has TRBV5-1 and TRBJ2-5, with TRBD2 identical over 7 bases. CDR3 length equals 15 residues. Germline-derived CDR1 and CDR2 are SGHRS and YFSETQ. V lost 4 bases to trimming and J lost 2 bases; unmatched junction nucleotides: 8.

This clonotype was picked up a small number of times. V and J are TRBV12-3 or TRBV12-4 and TRBJ2-7, with TRBD1 as a possible D gene (5 bases). The CDR3 loop spans 15 amino acids. Deletions cut 1 base from V and 0 bases from J, with 10 bases between. The CDR3 reads CASSLGTGRSYEQYF. The DNA of the CDR3 is TGTGCCAGCAGTTTAGGTACAGGCCGCTCCTACGAGCAGTACTTC.

The chain has TRBV28 and TRBJ1-1, with 7 bases aligning to TRBD1. V lost 0 bases and J lost 4; bases outside the gene matches: 5. The CDR3 consists of 15 residues. Per the germline V gene, CDR1 is MDHEN and CDR2 is SYDVKM. The CDR3 spells CASSLWTGQITEAFF. Written as DNA, the CDR3 is TGTGCCAGCAGTTTATGGACAGGGCAGATCACTGAAGCTTTCTTT.